The T cell receptor (beta chain) under discussion was sequenced for a study of blood T cell repertoires in COVID-19. The germline gives CDR1 MNHEY, CDR2 SVGAGI. The CDR3 is 16 amino acids. V gave up 0 bases and J gave up 4 bases, with 15 bases separating them. Per the study methods: Reference gene primer amplification in the assay estimated nucleated cell counts. Here immunoSEQ multiplex PCR was the method, and the copy in TCRdb shows in-frame clones only, minus some. The V and J calls and the clone size are those of that table, but D and trimming were determined from the DNA. The sample consists of 45,000 to 50,000 clones, about 83% of them appearing once.

This receptor was taken from a woman in her sixties with acute or convalescent COVID-19. Sequencing was performed on peripheral blood. V gene TRBV6-5 combines with J gene TRBJ2-5, with TRBD2 as a possible D gene (5 bases). The CDR3: CASSYSHGSRGETQYF. Written as DNA, the CDR3 is TGTGCCAGCAGTTACTCACATGGGTCCCGGGGAGAGACCCAGTACTTC.